This TCR beta chain was retrieved from a study of CD8 T cells in ankylosing spondylitis. Study-level points and caveats: CD8+ cells made up the disease-linked clones, which were relatively rare in peripheral blood. Significant enrichment of disease-linked clones was reported in matched ankylosing spondylitis synovial fluid. Some motif variants were previously reported in reactive arthritis synovial fluid and blood. Seemingly characteristic of ankylosing spondylitis blood was a TCR beta motif consisting of 7 or 8 highly homologous variants.

Quantitative 5'-RACE with molecular barcodes was used to make the TCR beta libraries. MiXCR, run by TCRdb on the 5' RACE reads, gives a single entry per CDR3 protein. The top ten hold 0.95% to 1.1% of the sample, which has about 440,000 distinct CDR3 sequences, 17% seen once. This clonotype has just a few counts. Its antigen is unknown. The germline gives CDR1 GTSNPN, CDR2 SVGIG (reference sequence). Trimming shortened V by 2 bases and J by 5 bases, and 13 bases separated the two germline ends. The CDR3 has 14 residues. This rearrangement joins TRBV30 to TRBJ2-1, with D possibly TRBD2 on 5 matching bases. This TCR was recovered from a male donor with ankylosing spondylitis. Source material: blood, either unsorted or a sorted T cell fraction (not recorded which). This CDR3 is CAWSKLAVDNEQFF. DNA of the CDR3: TGTGCCTGGAGTAAGCTAGCCGTCGACAATGAGCAGTTCTTC. The whole variable domain, remainder taken from reference TRBV30 and TRBJ2-1, is SQTIHQWPATLVQPVGSPLSLECTVEGTSNPNLYWYRQAAGRGLQLLFYSVGIGQISSEVPQNLSASRPQDRQFILSSKKLLLSDSGFYLCAWSKLAVDNEQFFGPGTRLTVL.